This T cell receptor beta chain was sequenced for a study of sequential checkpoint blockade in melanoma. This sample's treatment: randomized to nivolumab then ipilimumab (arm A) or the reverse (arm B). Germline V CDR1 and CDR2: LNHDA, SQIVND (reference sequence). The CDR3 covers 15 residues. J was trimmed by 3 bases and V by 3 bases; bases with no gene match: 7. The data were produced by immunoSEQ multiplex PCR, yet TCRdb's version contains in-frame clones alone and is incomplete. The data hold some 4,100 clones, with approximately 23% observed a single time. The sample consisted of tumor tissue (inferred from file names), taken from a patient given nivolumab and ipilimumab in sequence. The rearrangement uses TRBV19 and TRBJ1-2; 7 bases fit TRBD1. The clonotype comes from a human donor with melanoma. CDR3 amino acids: CASSIGQAVHYGYTF. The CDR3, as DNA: TGTGCCAGTAGTATCGGACAGGCGGTACACTATGGCTACACCTTC. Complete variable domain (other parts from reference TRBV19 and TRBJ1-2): DGGITQSPKYLFRKEGQNVTLSCEQNLNHDAMYWYRQDPGQGLRLIYYSQIVNDFQKGDIAEGYSVSREKKESFPLTVTSAQKNPTAFYLCASSIGQAVHYGYTFGSGTRLTVV.